The rows below give T cell receptor beta chains drawn from one sample of a study of early T cells in non-severe SARS-CoV-2 infection. TCRdb independently ran MiXCR on the 5' RACE reads; one entry per CDR3 protein. This sample carries 75,000 to 90,000 distinct CDR3 sequences, roughly 6% of them seen once, and the ten largest clones take under 10%. The sample comprised whole blood. These receptors were taken from an adult who was a healthcare worker with PCR-confirmed SARS-CoV-2 infection or an uninfected control (not recorded which). CDR3s include the opening cysteine and the closing phenylalanine or tryptophan. A D gene is named only where the DNA matches it firmly. The listing skips clone size in some rows; elsewhere it reads once, few, many or a size class.

v_call	clone_size	d_call	j_call	cdr3_aa	cdr3_nt
TRBV7-8	many	.	TRBJ2-2	CASSLGESNTGELFF	TGTGCCAGCAGCTTGGGGGAGTCCAACACCGGGGAGCTGTTTTTT
TRBV5-1	many	.	TRBJ2-5	CASSRRGDGTQETQYF	TGCGCCAGCAGCCGCCGAGGTGACGGCACCCAAGAGACCCAGTACTTC
TRBV7-9	.	TRBD1	TRBJ1-2	CASSSRTGSLGYTF	TGTGCCAGCAGCTCCCGGACAGGGAGCCTTGGCTACACCTTC
TRBV18	many	.	TRBJ2-3	CASSAADTQYF	TGTGCCAGCTCAGCCGCAGATACGCAGTATTTT
TRBV3-1	many	.	TRBJ2-2	CASSQTTSGELFF	TGTGCCAGCAGCCAAACAACCTCGGGGGAGCTGTTTTTT
TRBV2	.	.	TRBJ1-5	CASKRDGLSNQPQHF	TGTGCCAGCAAAAGGGACGGCCTAAGCAATCAGCCCCAGCATTTT
TRBV7-9	many	TRBD2	TRBJ2-2	CASSIAGGALVLTGELFF	TGTGCCAGCAGTATAGCGGGAGGCGCCCTCGTCCTCACCGGGGAGCTGTTTTTT
TRBV12-3/TRBV12-4	many	.	TRBJ1-4	CASSPRTGTATNEKLFF	TGTGCCAGCAGTCCCCGAACAGGGACCGCAACTAATGAAAAACTGTTTTTT
TRBV6-2/TRBV6-3	many	.	TRBJ1-5	CASSYSRRNQPQHF	TGTGCCAGCAGTTACTCGAGAAGGAATCAGCCCCAGCATTTT
TRBV12-3/TRBV12-4	few	TRBD1	TRBJ2-7	CASSRQGTSSYEQYF	TGTGCCAGCAGTCGACAGGGCACTAGCTCCTACGAGCAGTACTTC
TRBV10-2	many	.	TRBJ1-1	CASRFGGFTEAFF	TGCGCCAGCAGGTTCGGGGGCTTCACTGAAGCTTTCTTT
TRBV6-4	many	TRBD2	TRBJ2-1	CASSDSLAGGVHEQFF	TGTGCCAGCAGTGACTCTCTAGCGGGAGGCGTCCATGAGCAGTTCTTC
TRBV19	.	.	TRBJ1-5	CASSGDRYNQPQHF	TGTGCCAGTAGTGGAGACAGATACAATCAGCCCCAGCATTTT
TRBV18	many	.	TRBJ1-6	CASSELMGFNSPLHF	TGTGCCAGCTCAGAGCTGATGGGTTTCAATTCACCCCTCCACTTT
TRBV6-5	few	.	TRBJ2-7	CASSPDPLGLLEQYF	TGTGCCAGCAGCCCGGACCCTTTAGGCCTCCTCGAGCAGTACTTC
TRBV5-1	many	.	TRBJ1-1	CASSPGVSLGTEAFF	TGCGCCAGCAGCCCCGGTGTGTCGCTGGGCACTGAAGCTTTCTTT
TRBV11-2	many	.	TRBJ2-7	CASSLIAEEQYF	TGTGCCAGCAGCTTAATCGCAGAGGAGCAGTACTTC
TRBV5-5	.	.	TRBJ2-5	CASSMAQAQETQYF	TGTGCCAGCAGCATGGCACAGGCTCAAGAGACCCAGTACTTC
TRBV30	.	TRBD1	TRBJ1-6	CAWSRDRNNSPLHF	TGTGCCTGGAGCCGGGACAGAAATAATTCACCCCTCCACTTT
TRBV20-1	.	.	TRBJ2-3	CSASTDTQYF	TGCAGTGCCAGCACAGATACGCAGTATTTT
TRBV30	few	.	TRBJ2-1	CAWSGQGNEQFF	TGTGCCTGGAGTGGTCAGGGGAATGAGCAGTTCTTC
TRBV19	many	TRBD1	TRBJ1-5	CASMKDRLYSNQPQHF	TGTGCCAGTATGAAGGACAGGTTATATAGCAATCAGCCCCAGCATTTT
TRBV4-3	.	.	TRBJ2-3	CASSQDIAWGTDTQYF	TGCGCCAGCAGCCAAGATATCGCCTGGGGGACAGATACGCAGTATTTT
TRBV11-2	many	.	TRBJ2-2	CASGQTSWNTGELFF	TGTGCCAGCGGACAGACTAGCTGGAACACCGGGGAGCTGTTTTTT
TRBV19	many	.	TRBJ2-1	CASRDSGDSYNEQFF	TGTGCCAGTAGGGACTCGGGGGACAGTTACAATGAGCAGTTCTTC
TRBV6-5	few	TRBD2	TRBJ2-5	CASSYDQGIAGQETQYF	TGTGCCAGCAGTTACGATCAGGGAATAGCGGGGCAAGAGACCCAGTACTTC
TRBV7-2	.	.	TRBJ1-6	CASRESGGSYNSPLHF	TGTGCCAGCAGAGAGTCAGGAGGTTCCTATAATTCACCCCTCCACTTT
TRBV25-1	.	TRBD1	TRBJ2-2	CASSAQGTGGPGELFF	TGTGCCAGCAGTGCCCAAGGGACAGGGGGCCCCGGGGAGCTGTTTTTT
TRBV20-1	.	TRBD2	TRBJ2-5	CSASGRAVGETQYF	TGCAGTGCTAGCGGGAGGGCCGTCGGAGAGACCCAGTACTTC
TRBV12-3/TRBV12-4	few	TRBD2	TRBJ2-5	CASSRSGAQETQYF	TGTGCCAGCAGTCGCAGCGGGGCGCAAGAGACCCAGTACTTC
TRBV6-4	few	.	TRBJ1-1	CDDGAGCGTEAFF	TGTGACGATGGGGCAGGGTGTGGCACTGAAGCTTTCTTT
TRBV5-6	few	.	TRBJ2-5	CASTAPLGRENQETQYF	TGTGCCAGCACCGCCCCCTTGGGGCGTGAGAACCAAGAGACCCAGTACTTC
TRBV4-1	few	TRBD1	TRBJ1-1	CASSQTGANTEAFF	TGCGCCAGCAGCCAAACAGGGGCGAACACTGAAGCTTTCTTT
TRBV18	few	TRBD1	TRBJ2-2	CASSPPDRDTGELFF	TGTGCCAGCTCACCGCCCGACAGGGACACCGGGGAGCTGTTTTTT
TRBV18	many	TRBD1	TRBJ1-3	CASSSGQERNTIYF	TGTGCCAGCTCTTCAGGACAGGAAAGAAACACCATATATTTT
TRBV5-6	few	TRBD1	TRBJ2-4	CASSFIQGDKNIQYF	TGTGCCAGCAGCTTCATACAGGGGGACAAAAACATTCAGTACTTC
TRBV7-8	many	.	TRBJ1-2	CASSPRTVSYGYTF	TGTGCCAGCAGCCCCCGGACAGTTTCCTATGGCTACACCTTC
TRBV7-6	many	.	TRBJ2-7	CASSRTDGNYEQYF	TGTGCCAGCAGCCGGACAGACGGCAACTACGAGCAGTACTTC
TRBV10-1	many	.	TRBJ2-3	CASSESGLTDTQYF	TGCGCCAGCAGTGAGTCCGGGTTAACAGATACGCAGTATTTT
TRBV7-2	few	TRBD2	TRBJ2-1	CASSLVGAGVYNEQFF	TGTGCCAGCAGCTTAGTAGGAGCGGGAGTCTACAATGAGCAGTTCTTC
TRBV6-1	many	.	TRBJ1-1	CASSQGRRTEAFF	TGTGCCAGCAGTCAGGGGCGGCGTACTGAAGCTTTCTTT
TRBV7-9	many	.	TRBJ1-4	CASTPLGRNNEKLFF	TGTGCCAGCACCCCCCTAGGGAGGAATAATGAAAAACTGTTTTTT
TRBV7-2	many	.	TRBJ2-1	CASSRTQVLGGEQFF	TGTGCCAGCAGCCGAACGCAAGTACTAGGCGGTGAGCAGTTCTTC
TRBV6-4	many	.	TRBJ2-3	CASWIGFRGLRTDTQYF	TGTGCCAGCTGGATTGGTTTCAGGGGACTACGCACAGATACGCAGTATTTT
TRBV18	.	TRBD1	TRBJ1-2	CVSSPGQGGYGYTF	TGTGTCAGCTCCCCGGGACAGGGTGGCTATGGCTACACCTTC
TRBV25-1	many	.	TRBJ2-1	CATSIPGRSYNEQFF	TGTGCCACCAGCATACCGGGACGGTCCTACAATGAGCAGTTCTTC
TRBV4-3	many	.	TRBJ1-3	CASSQALVGAGNTIYF	TGCGCCAGCAGCCAAGCCCTCGTTGGGGCTGGAAACACCATATATTTT
TRBV28	few	.	TRBJ2-3	CASSLHGRTTDTQYF	TGTGCCAGCAGTTTGCATGGCCGAACCACAGATACGCAGTATTTT
TRBV6-5	many	TRBD1	TRBJ1-6	CASRDPGGNSPLHF	TGTGCCAGCAGAGACCCAGGGGGAAATTCACCCCTCCACTTT